This T cell receptor beta chain originates from a study of CD8+ T cells in alopecia areata. V was cut by 7 bases and J by 4 bases, with 11 bases left in between. CDR3 length: 13 amino acids. Germline V gene data show CDR1 as MDHEN and CDR2 as SYDVKM. It was cDNA, reverse transcribed from extracted RNA, that served as the sequencing template. The method was immunoSEQ multiplex PCR; TCRdb's version includes in-frame clones alone and lacks a portion of them. The repertoire holds 75,000 to 100,000 clones, with 41% as singletons. Samples from alopecia areata patients were lesional scalp punch biopsies and peripheral blood.

This chain connects TRBV28 to TRBJ2-1; no firm D call. The TCR sequence derives from a human donor with alopecia areata. The sample taken for sequencing was CD4+ T cells sorted from blood. The DNA for the CDR3 is TGTGCCAGCACCGCGGTGTCGTACAATGAGCAGTTCTTC. Translated: CASTAVSYNEQFF.